The sequence of this TCR beta chain was determined in a study of PD-1 blockade in classical Hodgkin lymphoma. Findings and caveats of the study: Undefined causes, possibly disease activity or prior therapy, underlie the repertoire differences. Newly diagnosed patients reportedly had lower baseline TCR diversity than healthy donors.

On this clone itself: Its antigen is still unknown.

Every patient had relapsed following autologous stem cell transplantation, and cohorts differed in brentuximab vedotin exposure. Progressive disease, partial response or complete response was each patient's best response. The table came from immunoSEQ multiplex PCR; TCRdb's copy has only in-frame clones and leaves some out. The sample yields some 96,000 clones, 81% seen once. Unmatched junction bases numbered 3, after V lost 6 bases and J lost 2 bases. CDR3 size: 13 residues. Looked up from germline, CDR1 is MNHEY and CDR2 is SMNVEV (reference sequence). The rearrangement links TRBV27 to TRBJ2-7, with 8 bases identical to TRBD2. The clonotype comes from a human donor with classical Hodgkin lymphoma. The sequencing used peripheral blood mononuclear cells (PBMCs), collected before the second cycle of nivolumab. The CDR3 DNA reads as TGTGCCAGCAGGATTAGCGGGACCTACGAGCAGTACTTC. Encoded protein: CASRISGTYEQYF.